Sequencing of this TCR beta chain was carried out in a study of post-analysis software for immune sequencing data. Study as a whole: Both relapsing-remitting and secondary progressive multiple sclerosis featured among the disease courses, as did progressive-relapsing multiple sclerosis. Study-wide results and caveats: Elevated frequency relative to controls characterized a handful of TRBV segments in patients, TRBV5-6, TRBV5-1 and TRBV20-1 among them. Analysis by F measure revealed that same-batch samples clustered strongly together.

Unique molecular identifiers had been added to the TCR beta cDNA libraries. The yield from about 1 to 10 million T cells was 500,000 or so cDNA molecules in total. TCRdb redid the calling of the PCR reads with MiXCR, one entry per CDR3 protein. Counted here are about 760,000 distinct CDR3 sequences, 30% occurring once; the ten biggest clones make up around 0.6%. This clonotype was seen more than once but under ten times. No antigen is known for it. There are 14 residues in the CDR3. The V gene's germline CDR1 is DFQATT and CDR2 SNEGSKA (reference sequence). Sequencing input: blood. This chain uses TRBV20-1 with TRBJ2-7; the match to TRBD2 covers 10 bases. The sequence derives from a girl between 10 and 17 years old with multiple sclerosis. The CDR3 loop reads CTLGRIAGGYEQYF. The CDR3 DNA reads as TGCACCCTCGGGAGGATAGCGGGAGGCTACGAGCAGTACTTC.